This T cell receptor (beta chain) emerged from a study of cytomegalovirus exposure and HLA in healthy donors. Study-level information: Within an early data release were around 87 million unique TCRs drawn from HLA-typed donors.

This clone was seen only a few times. Antigen specificity is unknown. Whole-study findings and limits: A later analysis associated 16,000 or so TCR beta sequences with HLA alleles at a 0.05 false discovery rate. The later analysis indicated that the majority of CMV-associated TCR beta chains appeared HLA-restricted.

Healthy bone marrow donors formed the donor group. The length of the CDR3 is 15 residues. Germline V CDR1 and CDR2: SGHTS, YDEGEE. V was clipped by 2 bases and J by 8 bases, with 19 bases between them. The PCR made use of 60 Vbeta and 13 Jbeta primers. Method: immunoSEQ multiplex PCR; TCRdb's copy keeps in-frame clones and lacks some. This sample has over 110,000 clones, with approximately 80% found just once. The origin of this receptor is a woman aged 40 to 50 in good health and CMV-seropositive. Sequenced sample: PBMCs. The chain has TRBV5-8 and TRBJ1-2; D is uncertain. CDR3 nucleotides: TGTGCCAGCAGCTTATCGAGTTACGGGATTAGGGGCTACACCTTC. Its translation: CASSLSSYGIRGYTF.